This T cell receptor beta chain appears in the sequencing data of a study of cytomegalovirus exposure and HLA in healthy donors (TCRdb year 2017). Study-level background: An earlier analysis of several hundred of the donors reported approximately 280 Gb of sequence data and roughly 120 million unique TCR beta sequences obtained from some 200 million T cells. About 300 gigabases of sequencing data and about 92 million unique TCR sequences made up an early release that covered roughly 670 HLA-typed donors. Of the roughly 400 genotyped donors, about 84% fell in the genetic ancestry cluster associated with self-reported Caucasian donors. The study was designed to test whether signatures of past pathogen exposure could be identified by cataloging public T cell receptors. The study profiled the T cell repertoires of 550 to 700 subjects by immunosequencing and related them to cytomegalovirus serostatus. In addition to the first cohort of 666 subjects, a separate validation cohort of under 150 different subjects was used. The study combined high-throughput TCR immunosequencing, statistical association of individual TCRs with disease status, and machine learning to predict cytomegalovirus infection status. To study patterns of TCR occurrence, a later analysis re-analyzed previously published TCR beta repertoires from 700 or so donors and added high-resolution HLA genotyping. Rather than drawing on any new phenotypic data, the later analysis identified candidate immune exposures from TCR beta sequences and the way those sequences occurred across donors. An earlier analysis of 587 of the donors used high-throughput TCR beta sequencing to judge whether each TCR beta V gene segment behaved as functional or pseudogenic. Donor age, sex, ethnicity and CMV serostatus were compiled together with the repertoire data. In a later genetic analysis, genome-wide SNP genotypes for about 55% of the roughly 670 donors were used, and that subset was treated as a discovery cohort. Every discovery cohort repertoire had been produced on one sequencing platform. Both class I and class II loci were covered by HLA typing, at four-digit resolution. The number of typed donors differed by locus: about 620-640 for A, B, C, DRB1 and DQB1; approximately 520 for DQA1; 606 for DPA1; and 400 to 480 for DPB1. About five DR-DQ haplotypes were handled as single units for association and clustering, since linkage in the cohort was strong. On average, around 240,000 unique TCR beta nucleotide sequences were sequenced per donor among about 400 genotyped donors of the cohort, with about 19% of those sequences being non-productive. Results the study describes overall, beyond this receptor: A later genetic analysis reported fewer N-insertions in productive TCRs among donors in an Asian-associated ancestry cluster than the approximately 700-donor mean. According to a later analysis, TCR association rates differed among HLA loci, with DRB1 alleles showing the most associated TCRs and HLA-C alleles showing the fewest. Sequencing depth was assumed to be roughly uniform across donors in the presence/absence analyses, though that assumption may not hold. The classifier was reported to diagnose cytomegalovirus status with high specificity and sensitivity in both the original and validation cohorts. A total of roughly 160 TCR beta chains were listed by the study as associated with cytomegalovirus. Over 15 rarely observed V segments, including chromosome 9 orphons, were excluded from the earlier analysis of approximately 600 of the donors because counts were too low. Correlated functional status among segregating V segments might be attributable to linkage disequilibrium, but an unknown experimental factor could not be ruled out. An earlier analysis of several hundred of the donors showed that most TCR beta V segments appeared in productive rearrangements either about 87% or about 30% of the time, which broadly matched IMGT annotations. In a later analysis, most CMV-associated TCR beta chains were found to appear HLA-restricted, with HLA associations seemingly driven largely by CMV exposure. A later analysis reported that several top co-occurrence clusters appeared linked to parvovirus B19, influenza, CMV and Epstein-Barr virus. A further reported finding was that TCR beta sequences accurately predicted the HLA-A and HLA-B alleles for most subjects in the first cohort. When HLA alleles, especially DR and DQ, strongly co-occurred, attributing TCR associations to individual alleles was difficult. HLA typing was unavailable for some donors at each locus, so association tests used only the typed subset. In a later analysis, HLA-associated TCR beta chains were found to be more clonally expanded and to have lower generation probabilities than equally common non-associated chains. Most TCR sequences were seen in very few donors, while some public TCRs were found in many individuals. In this cohort, only TCR beta chains were sequenced, and detectable features were limited by the absence of alpha or paired-chain data. The 87-base-pair reads could not distinguish some IMGT-functional V segments, including TRBV6-2 and TRBV6-3, so those segments were excluded. V-gene and J-gene trimming of TCR beta chains was associated with a missense DCLRE1C variant in a later genetic analysis, and the association was replicated in an independent cohort. It was suggested by the authors that the approach could potentially be generalized to other disease states and immunological phenotypes. A cluster of highly shared sequence variants was judged likely to represent a technical artifact of the sequencing pipeline. A few of the identified cytomegalovirus-associated TCR beta chains were confirmed in vitro to be specific for cytomegalovirus antigens. For the cohort, immune exposure information was limited to CMV serostatus. In a later analysis, around 15,000 TCR beta sequences were associated with specific HLA alleles at a false discovery rate of 0.05.

To note about this clone: What this receptor recognizes is not known.

Library prep was done by the immunoSEQ multiplex PCR assay. The multiplex PCR relied on a mix of 60 forward primers for TCR Vbeta segments and 13 reverse primers for TCR Jbeta segments. A multiplex PCR assay on genomic DNA amplified the CDR3 region of rearranged TCR beta genes. Amplified TCR beta libraries were sequenced as 87-base-pair reads on the Illumina HiSeq System. Turning to the authors' computational methods: In a later analysis, 80 million or so unique TCR beta chains were counted across the approximately 620 repertoires, and around 11 million of these chains were shared by at least two donors. Raw reads were error-corrected and collapsed into unique sequences by a nearest-neighbor algorithm in which closely related sequences were merged to remove PCR and sequencing errors. To assign V, D and J gene segments, CDR3 sequences were aligned to IMGT reference sequences. For a sequence to be retained, a match of at least six nucleotides was required to both a V gene segment and a J gene segment. A rearrangement was called productive if the CDR3 had no stop codons and remained in frame with V and J, and every other rearrangement was called non-productive. Following IMGT convention, CDR3 was defined as the stretch from the second conserved V-encoded cysteine up to the conserved J-encoded phenylalanine. The earlier analysis of fewer than 750 of the donors excluded sequences that lacked an unambiguous match to a single V gene segment. An earlier analysis of 587 of the donors classified V segments as functional when productive rearrangements were above 56.7% and as segregating when the standard deviation between donors was above 5%. A statistical classification framework was developed to diagnose cytomegalovirus status using the catalog of TCR beta chain sequences. V and J gene assignment, in a later analysis, came from comparing TCR nucleotide sequences with IMGT/GENE-DB human TR gene sequences. Using the TCRdist pipeline, a later analysis assigned CDR3 sequences along with most-parsimonious VDJ recombination scenarios. A later analysis defined each TCR beta chain by its CDR3 amino acid sequence plus V-gene family, and excluded reads lacking a unique V-gene family. A later analysis removed 500 to 650 highly shared, low-generation-probability nucleotide sequences to deal with suspected cross-contamination and a sequencing artifact. A later analysis calculated a clonal expansion index for each public chain from normalized within-repertoire ranks of inferred template counts. A later analysis computed generation probabilities with a VDJ recombination model fitted to out-of-frame rearrangements, and checked the results against IGoR. In a later analysis, hypergeometric tests were used to score TCR-TCR, TCR-HLA and TCR-CMV co-occurrence, with a repertoire-size bias correction applied to TCR pairs. To estimate false discovery rates, a later analysis permuted the HLA or CMV assignments 20 times. A later analysis grouped co-occurring TCRs with DBSCAN, adding TCRdist sequence similarity when clustering within HLA-allele-positive subsets. Repertoires with fewer than 30,000 or more than 120,000 public chains were left out of co-occurrence clustering, as were a handful of repertoires with anomalous nucleotide sharing. TCRdb provides this immuneACCESS table in a form limited to in-frame rearrangements. Some clones are lacking; in checked studies, under half of them reflect an unresolved V gene, and why the rest are absent is not known. V and J calls and clone size come straight from that table; D and trimming were deduced from the DNA. The sample has approximately 100,000 clones on record. Of the sample, about 3% falls within the top ten clones.

In total, approximately 690 healthy bone marrow donors made up the cohort. At the time of sampling, all cohort members were nominally healthy, though unrecorded immune exposures were likely present. The donor was CMV seronegative and belonged to the group of around 350 seronegative cohort members. A peripheral blood sample was provided by each donor, and peripheral blood mononuclear cells were used for TCR beta sequencing. Genomic DNA extraction from the blood cell samples was performed with the Qiagen DNeasy Blood Extraction Kit. The CDR3 spans 14 residues, from the cysteine through the phenylalanine. The CDR3 DNA has 42 bases and is translated from base 1. V has 3 bases trimmed and J has 5 bases trimmed; junction bases matching no gene number 4. The germline V gene encodes CDR1 SEHNR and CDR2 FQNEAQ (reference sequence).

Here the chain combines TRBV7-9 and TRBJ2-3, with 8 junctional bases fitting TRBD1. The specimen sequenced was PBMCs. The clonotype comes from a middle-aged man in good health and CMV-seronegative. The CDR3: CASSFGQGLDTQYF. In nucleotides, the sequence is TGTGCCAGCAGCTTCGGACAGGGATTAGATACGCAGTATTTT.